Listed below are T cell receptor beta chains from one sample, sequenced in a study of blood T cell repertoires in COVID-19. The method was immunoSEQ multiplex PCR; TCRdb's version includes in-frame clones alone and lacks a portion of them. The sample has about 86,000 clones, approximately 88% seen once. The sequenced material came from peripheral blood. These receptors were collected from a woman older than 75 with active or convalescent COVID-19. Both conserved end residues are part of each CDR3. The D gene is left open where the match is weak. Expanded clones are given a class, and other clones once, few, many or no size at all.

few - TRBJ1-2 TRBV5-1 TGCGCCAGCAGCTTGGATGCGGAGGGCTACACCTTC CASSLDAEGYTF
- TRBD1 TRBJ1-1 TRBV5-1 TGCGCCAGCAGCTCGGGACAGCCTTTGAACACTGAAGCTTTCTTT CASSSGQPLNTEAFF
- TRBD1 TRBJ2-1 TRBV6-2/TRBV6-3 TGTGCCAGCAGTACCGGGACAGGGATCAATGAGCAGTTCTTC CASSTGTGINEQFF
- TRBD2 TRBJ2-3 TRBV5-1 TGCGCCAGCAGCTTTAGCGGGAGTCCCCCAGATACGCAGTATTTT CASSFSGSPPDTQYF
- - TRBJ1-6 TRBV9 TGTGCCAGCAGCTTCTCGGTGGAGTCTGATTCACCCCTCCACTTT CASSFSVESDSPLHF
- - TRBJ2-5 TRBV11-2 TGTGCCAGCAGCTTAGTGCCAGGCCTGGAGACCCAGTACTTC CASSLVPGLETQYF
- - TRBJ1-6 TRBV4-1 TGCGCCAGCAGCCAAGGGGCACTTAATTCACCCCTCCACTTT CASSQGALNSPLHF
- - TRBJ2-7 TRBV6-5 TGTGCCAGCATGCCGGGGGGCACCCCTACCTACGAGCAGTACTTC CASMPGGTPTYEQYF
- - TRBJ1-2 TRBV7-3 TGTGCCAGCAGCCAGGGAGGGGATCCCTTTATGCGCTACACCTTC CASSQGGDPFMRYTF
- TRBD1 TRBJ1-2 TRBV9 TGTGCCAGCAGCGCCCGACAGGGGGAGAGAGGCTACACCTTC CASSARQGERGYTF
- TRBD2 TRBJ2-1 TRBV5-6 TGTGCCAGCAGTTATACTAGCGGGGCAACTGAGCAGTTCTTC CASSYTSGATEQFF
- - TRBJ1-1 TRBV5-5 TGTGCCAGCAGCTTGGCCAGTGAATCTGAAGCTTTCTTT CASSLASESEAFF
- - TRBJ1-3 TRBV19 TGTGCCAGTAGTATATTGGGGGCGAGAAACACCATATATTTT CASSILGARNTIYF
- - TRBJ2-3 TRBV10-3 TGTGCCGCCTCCGGCGGTACGGATACAGATACGCAGTATTTT CAASGGTDTDTQYF
- - TRBJ2-2 TRBV28 TGTGCCAGCAGTTTAGACAGCTTTACCGGGGAGCTGTTTTTT CASSLDSFTGELFF
- TRBD1 TRBJ1-1 TRBV16 TGTGCCAGCAGCCCAAATTCCGGGACAGGGTACACTGAAGCTTTCTTT CASSPNSGTGYTEAFF
- TRBD2 TRBJ2-5 TRBV7-9 TGTGCCAGCAGCTCCAGGGACTACCACCAAGAGACCCAGTACTTC CASSSRDYHQETQYF
few - TRBJ2-7 TRBV4-3 TGCGCCAGCAGCCAAGACCCCAGGGCTGCCTACGAGCAGTACTTC CASSQDPRAAYEQYF
- TRBD1 TRBJ2-7 TRBV15 TGTGCCACCAGCAGAGGCCCCGAGCAGGGGGAATCCTACGAGCAGTACTTC CATSRGPEQGESYEQYF
- TRBD1 TRBJ2-5 TRBV28 TGTGCCAGCAGTCCCCACGGGACAGTTTCAGAGACCCAGTACTTC CASSPHGTVSETQYF
- - TRBJ1-1 TRBV2 TGTGCCAGCAGTGGAACTTCTCAGGGGAACACTGAAGCTTTCTTT CASSGTSQGNTEAFF
- - TRBJ1-5 TRBV7-9 TGTGCCAGCAGTCAGGCCACTCAGCCCCAGCATTTT CASSQATQPQHF
- - TRBJ1-4 TRBV19 TGTGCCAGTAGTATTGGAACAGCTAAACTGTTTTTT CASSIGTAKLFF
- - TRBJ1-1 TRBV19 TGTGCCAGTAGTATCGCCGCTCGGGGTCCACGGGCTGAAGCTTTCTTT CASSIAARGPRAEAFF
- - TRBJ1-3 TRBV6-5 TGTGCCAGCAGTACGGGAGTTAGCTCTGGAAACACCATATATTTT CASSTGVSSGNTIYF
once - TRBJ2-7 TRBV28 TGTGCCAGCAGGGGGACAATTAGAGGGGCATGGGGGCTCGAGCAGTACTTC CASRGTIRGAWGLEQYF
few TRBD1 TRBJ1-5 TRBV19 TGTGCCAGTACCCCTGTAGGGGGCTCACCACAGCCCCAGCATTTT CASTPVGGSPQPQHF
- TRBD1 TRBJ1-2 TRBV10-3 TGTGCCATCAGTGAAGTTGGGACAGCAATCTATGGCTACACCTTC CAISEVGTAIYGYTF
- - TRBJ1-2 TRBV6-5 TGTGCCAGCAGTTACCGGACAGTCTCCGGCTATGGCTACACCTTC CASSYRTVSGYGYTF
few TRBD1 TRBJ1-2 TRBV7-9 TGTGCCAGCAGCTACGGGACAGCCTCTGGCTACACCTTC CASSYGTASGYTF
- TRBD1 TRBJ1-1 TRBV19 TGTGCCAGTAGTATAGACGCACCCCGGACAGGGGCCATGAACACTGAAGCTTTCTTT CASSIDAPRTGAMNTEAFF
- TRBD1 TRBJ1-2 TRBV3-1/TRBV3-2 TGTGCCAGCAGCCAACCCGGGACAGGACTACCATCGTTTGGCTACACCTTC CASSQPGTGLPSFGYTF
- TRBD1 TRBJ2-1 TRBV11-3 TGTGCCAGCGGCCACAGGGGCAATGAGCAGTTCTTC CASGHRGNEQFF
- - TRBJ1-3 TRBV6-5 TGTGCCAGCAGTTACACCGGAGGGCGAAACACCATATATTTT CASSYTGGRNTIYF
- - TRBJ2-7 TRBV27 TGTGCCAGCGGGCCCCGGACTACCACCCACTACGAGCAGTACTTC CASGPRTTTHYEQYF
- - TRBJ1-6 TRBV3-1/TRBV3-2 TGTGCCAGCAGCTTGGGCGGACAGCAGGCTTCACCCCTCCACTTT CASSLGGQQASPLHF
- TRBD1 TRBJ1-4 TRBV10-3 TGTGCCACCGCCCCAGGGGACAGGGACGAAAAACTGTTTTTT CATAPGDRDEKLFF
- - TRBJ1-5 TRBV28 TGTGCCAGCAGATCCGGGCAGCCCCAGCATTTT CASRSGQPQHF
- TRBD2 TRBJ2-5 TRBV5-1 TGCGCCAGCAGCTACGCCGGGACTAGCGGGGGGCGAGAGACCCAGTACTTC CASSYAGTSGGRETQYF
few TRBD1 TRBJ2-3 TRBV3-1/TRBV3-2 TGTGCCAGCAGCCCCGGGACAGGAGGTACAGATACGCAGTATTTT CASSPGTGGTDTQYF
- - TRBJ1-4 TRBV28 TGTGCCAGCAGTTTAGATTTGGGGCGTAGTGAAAAACTGTTTTTT CASSLDLGRSEKLFF
- - TRBJ2-7 TRBV29-1 TGCAGCGTTGTGGGTGGTTCTCGGGACGAGCAGTACTTC CSVVGGSRDEQYF
- - TRBJ1-1 TRBV2 TGTGCCAGCAGTGAACCGGGACTAGTGACTGAAGCTTTCTTT CASSEPGLVTEAFF
- - TRBJ2-5 TRBV19 TGTGCCAGTAGTATATCAGGGATCCAAGAGACCCAGTACTTC CASSISGIQETQYF
- TRBD2 TRBJ2-1 TRBV19 TGTGCCAGTAGCAGAGGCCCCCGGGGGGACGAGCAGTTCTTC CASSRGPRGDEQFF
- - TRBJ1-2 TRBV9 TGTGCCAGCAGCCCCAACAGGGTTTTCGCTAACTATGGCTACACCTTC CASSPNRVFANYGYTF
- TRBD1 TRBJ1-4 TRBV6-5 TGTGCCAGCAGTCTCCGGACAGGGGGCGGTGAAAAACTGTTTTTT CASSLRTGGGEKLFF
- TRBD1 TRBJ2-7 TRBV5-6 TGTGCCAGCAGCAAAGGACAGGGGGCCTACGAGCAGTACTTC CASSKGQGAYEQYF
once TRBD1 TRBJ1-5 TRBV29-1 TGCAGCGTTGGACAGGGTGGCAATCAGCCCCAGCATTTT CSVGQGGNQPQHF
- - TRBJ1-6 TRBV3-1/TRBV3-2 TGTGCCAGCAGCCAAGATTATATTAGTCTTCGCTCCTATAATTCACCCCTCCACTTT CASSQDYISLRSYNSPLHF
- TRBD1 TRBJ2-1 TRBV13 TGTGCCAGCAGCAGGCCCCGGGACAGCTACAATGAGCAGTTCTTC CASSRPRDSYNEQFF
- TRBD2 TRBJ2-5 TRBV18 TGTGCCAGCTTGACTAGCGGGGGGATCCAAGAGACCCAGTACTTC CASLTSGGIQETQYF